Listed below are T cell receptor beta chains from one sample, sequenced in a study of STAT5B mutations in CD4+ large granular lymphocyte leukemia. TCRdb's table, derived via immunoSEQ multiplex PCR, lists solely in-frame clones and lacks some. The sample lists 30,000 to 40,000 clones, less than 85% occurring once. Sequenced sample: CD4+ T cells from blood buffy coats. Receptors originate from a human donor in good health. Both conserved end residues are part of each CDR3. Where a row states a size, it is once, few, many or the class of an expanded clone; other rows omit it.

CDR3	J	size	V
CASSPGPQGRAHYGYTF	TRBJ1-2	-	TRBV7-2
CASSPGGWPNQPQHF	TRBJ1-5	-	TRBV7-2
CATSTGRNTEAFF	TRBJ1-1	-	TRBV15
CASSGRVALSSYEQYF	TRBJ2-7	-	TRBV7-6
CASSEGSNSGNTIYF	TRBJ1-3	-	TRBV25-1
CASSLGVAINIQYF	TRBJ2-4	-	TRBV7-2
CASSILFGTGGNEQFF	TRBJ2-1	-	TRBV19
CASSKREATDTQYF	TRBJ2-3	-	TRBV18
CASGLTSGINNEQFF	TRBJ2-1	-	TRBV12-5
CASSLEGGLSDTQYF	TRBJ2-3	-	TRBV5-1
CASRKQGLNTEAFF	TRBJ1-1	few	TRBV25-1
CASSLGIGEGQPQHF	TRBJ1-5	-	TRBV7-9
CASSSLATYNEQFF	TRBJ2-1	-	TRBV5-1
CATSRDLTRGTEAFF	TRBJ1-1	few	TRBV15
CARWGDDGYTF	TRBJ1-2	-	TRBV14
CASRYSPRGEQYF	TRBJ2-7	-	TRBV2
CASSLQGATEAFF	TRBJ1-1	few	TRBV7-2
CASSPLRYGYTF	TRBJ1-2	-	TRBV7-2
CASSQDGTNEQFF	TRBJ2-1	-	TRBV14
CASSTRTVQETQYF	TRBJ2-5	-	TRBV5-1
CASSPFSTDPPFGYTF	TRBJ1-2	-	TRBV18
CASSLGGNFRVAFF	TRBJ1-1	-	TRBV7-2
CASSGGLSYEQYF	TRBJ2-7	-	TRBV6-6
CASREDRNYGYTF	TRBJ1-2	-	TRBV2
CSGLAGGLETQYF	TRBJ2-5	-	TRBV29-1
CATSRPLGTGRTEAFF	TRBJ1-1	-	TRBV15
CSVAGTSLDTQYF	TRBJ2-3	-	TRBV29-1
CASSKVGRGGPYEQYF	-	-	TRBV21-1
CASSLWQAYEQYF	TRBJ2-7	-	TRBV5-6